One sample yielded the 27 T cell receptor beta chains listed below, sequenced in a study of monozygotic twins with inflammatory bowel disease. No DNA is given; TCRdb re-called the 5' RACE reads and lists each CDR3 protein once. Seen in this sample are under 150,000 distinct CDR3 sequences; the ten most common clones hold less than 3%. Sequencing used blood. The source of these receptors is a human donor with ulcerative colitis or Crohn's disease, or a healthy co-twin of an affected twin (not recorded which).

The chain carries TRBV6-2 or TRBV6-3 and TRBJ2-7. This CDR3 is built from 12 residues. Germline CDR1 is MNHEY and CDR2 is SVGEGT. CDR3 loop: CASRDGEYEQYF.

The CDR3 sequence is CATSRDRGSNQPQHF. The chain couples TRBV15 to TRBJ1-5. CDR1 and CDR2 from the germline V gene are LNHNV and YYDKDF (reference sequence). This CDR3 is built from 15 residues.

This chain uses TRBV19 with TRBJ1-1. Germline V gives CDR1 LNHDA, CDR2 SQIVND (reference sequence). This CDR3 comprises 12 residues. CDR3 sequence: CASSNLNTEAFF.

The rearrangement links TRBV6-1 to TRBJ1-2; no DNA is available, so the TRBD1 call from TCRdb remains unchecked. This CDR3 contains 14 residues. The germline CDR1 and CDR2 sequences are MNHNS and SASEGT. CDR3 sequence reads: CASNWGRTDYGYTF.

The chain joins TRBV4-2 to TRBJ2-1. The CDR3 contains 14 residues. Germline CDR1 reads LGHNA; CDR2 reads YNFKEQ. CDR3 region: CASSQDRASDEQFF.

The chain has TRBV7-2 and TRBJ2-3; without DNA, the TCRdb call of TRBD1 cannot be checked. The V gene's germline CDR1 is SGHTA and CDR2 FQGNSA. CDR3 length: 16 residues. The CDR3 reads CASRGQGRLSTDTQYF. Drawing the rest from reference TRBV7-2 and TRBJ2-3, the complete variable domain is GAGVSQSPSNKVTEKGKDVELRCDPISGHTALYWYRQSLGQGLEFLIYFQGNSAPDKSGLPSDRFSAERTGGSVSTLTIQRTQQEDSAVYLCASRGQGRLSTDTQYFGPGTRLTVL.

This chain connects TRBV7-2 to TRBJ2-1. CDR3 length: 11 residues. Germline V lookup: CDR1 SGHTA, CDR2 FQGNSA. This chain's CDR3 is CASSSLNEQFF. Using reference TRBV7-2 and TRBJ2-1 for the parts outside the CDR3, the full variable domain is GAGVSQSPSNKVTEKGKDVELRCDPISGHTALYWYRQSLGQGLEFLIYFQGNSAPDKSGLPSDRFSAERTGGSVSTLTIQRTQQEDSAVYLCASSSLNEQFFGPGTRLTVL.

V is TRBV2 and J is TRBJ2-3. The CDR3 has 12 amino acids. Per germline, CDR1 SNHLY and CDR2 FYNNEI. CDR3 protein: CASSYSADTQYF. The variable domain in full, completed from reference TRBV2 and TRBJ2-3, reads EPEVTQTPSHQVTQMGQEVILRCVPISNHLYFYWYRQILGQKVEFLVSFYNNEISEKSEIFDDQFSVERPDGSNFTLKIRSTKLEDSAMYFCASSYSADTQYFGPGTRLTVL.

This chain uses TRBV4-2 with TRBJ2-1; TCRdb names TRBD1, which stays unverified in the absence of DNA. The CDR3 contains 18 residues. In germline, CDR1 is LGHNA, CDR2 YNFKEQ. The chain's CDR3 is CASSQPPFEESSYNEQFF.

This CDR3 is CASSPEGHEQYF. The chain has TRBV5-1 and TRBJ2-7; TCRdb gives TRBD1 as the D gene, but with no DNA this cannot be confirmed. Germline lookup yields CDR1 SGHRS and CDR2 YFSETQ. The CDR3 length is 12 residues.

V usage is TRBV6-2 or TRBV6-3 and J usage is TRBJ2-1; TCRdb designates TRBD1, a call that cannot be tested without DNA. Germline assignment: CDR1 MNHEY and CDR2 SVGEGT. The CDR3 loop spans 19 amino acids. The CDR3 protein is CASSYSYVGTGYGGNEQFF.

The V gene is TRBV28, the J gene TRBJ1-2; TCRdb's D call, TRBD1, is unchecked because there is no DNA. The CDR3 spans 17 residues. Germline CDR1 and CDR2: MDHEN and SYDVKM. The CDR3 loop reads CASSFPRAGGVHYGYTF.

V gene TRBV10-3 combines with J gene TRBJ2-3; with no DNA, the TCRdb D assignment of TRBD1 cannot be verified. The CDR3 sequence is 15 residues long. Germline V gene sequence: CDR1 ENHRY, CDR2 SYGVKD. CDR3 sequence reads: CAISESDSRGDTQYF.

V usage is TRBV27 and J usage is TRBJ2-7; TCRdb reports TRBD1, a call that lacks DNA to check it against. CDR3 length equals 20 residues. The germline gives CDR1 MNHEY, CDR2 SMNVEV (reference sequence). CDR3 in amino acids: CASSFRGQVFDAIGSYEQYF.

CDR3 sequence reads: CASSKVGGRNLNTEAFF. This sequence joins TRBV21-1 and TRBJ1-1; the D call from TCRdb, TRBD1, cannot be confirmed without DNA. TRBV21-1 is shown as a pseudogene. The CDR3 is made up of 17 amino acids.

The chain employs TRBV18 and TRBJ2-2; the TRBD2 assignment by TCRdb is unverifiable without DNA. The CDR3 spans 16 residues. Germline CDR1 KGHSH, CDR2 LQKENI. CDR3 region: CASSSGIATNTGELFF.

V and J are TRBV10-3 and TRBJ1-2. Germline-derived CDR1 and CDR2 are ENHRY and SYGVKD. The CDR3 is made up of 13 amino acids. CDR3 residues: CAISEGSNVGYTF.

The chain recombines TRBV7-2 with TRBJ1-4; TCRdb names TRBD1, which stays unverified in the absence of DNA. The CDR3 covers 13 residues. Looked up from germline, CDR1 is SGHTA and CDR2 is FQGNSA. CDR3 sequence: CASSLDPGSKLFF.

The genes are TRBV2 and TRBJ2-5; the TCRdb call, TRBD1, lacks DNA for checking. CDR3 size: 15 residues. CDR1 is SNHLY and CDR2 is FYNNEI in the germline V gene. CDR3: CASRETGTPQETQYF.

The chain carries TRBV5-1 and TRBJ2-1; TCRdb gives TRBD2 as the D gene, but with no DNA this cannot be confirmed. Per the germline V gene, CDR1 is SGHRS and CDR2 is YFSETQ. The CDR3 runs 16 residues. The chain's CDR3 is CASSLLAGGLYNEQFF.

This chain joins TRBV5-5 and TRBJ1-4. The CDR3 sequence is 13 residues long. Germline CDR1 reads SGHKS; CDR2 reads YYEKEE (reference sequence). The CDR3 reads CASRSTRNEKLFF.

This rearrangement joins TRBV20-1 to TRBJ2-5; TCRdb's D call of TRBD2 is untestable without DNA. In germline, CDR1 is DFQATT, CDR2 SNEGSKA (reference sequence). This CDR3 has 13 amino acids. The CDR3 loop is CSAEGGTARTQYF.

The chain employs TRBV12-3 or TRBV12-4 and TRBJ1-2; there is no DNA to check the TCRdb D call of TRBD1. The CDR3 contains 11 residues. This CDR3 is CASHGQMGYTF.

This chain links TRBV20-1 with TRBJ1-1; with no DNA, the TCRdb D assignment of TRBD1 cannot be verified. Germline assignment: CDR1 DFQATT and CDR2 SNEGSKA (reference sequence). The CDR3 spans 11 residues. The CDR3 spells CSAPTSGRAFF.

J is TRBJ2-2 and V is TRBV12-3 or TRBV12-4; TCRdb proposes TRBD2, but this gene call is untestable without DNA. The CDR3 is 15 residues long. The CDR3 reads CASSLPGSAAGELFF.

J is TRBJ1-4 and V is TRBV11-2; the TCRdb call, TRBD1, lacks DNA for checking. The CDR3 extends over 18 amino acids. Looked up from germline, CDR1 is SGHAT and CDR2 is FQNNGV. CDR3 loop: CASSLGLIYRAVNEKLFF. The full variable domain, with the rest looked up from reference TRBV11-2 and TRBJ1-4, is EAGVAQSPRYKIIEKRQSVAFWCNPISGHATLYWYQQILGQGPKLLIQFQNNGVVDDSQLPKDRFSAERLKGVDSTLKIQPAKLEDSAVYLCASSLGLIYRAVNEKLFFGSGTQLSVL.

The chain's CDR3 is CASSLAASGGLISYEQYF. The chain has TRBV5-1 and TRBJ2-7; the D call from TCRdb, TRBD2, cannot be confirmed without DNA. In germline, CDR1 is SGHRS, CDR2 YFSETQ. CDR3 size: 18 residues.